This T cell receptor beta chain was retrieved from a study of metastatic and nonmetastatic thyroid tumors. Study-level information: The comparison covered peripheral blood and tumor or nodule tissue in malignant and benign thyroid patients.

Via MiXCR, TCRdb re-called the PCR reads. The data contain 27,000 or so clones, 20% to 30% of them singletons. Thyroid surgery had not been preceded by any treatment in any patient. In its sample, this clone was seen a few times. CDR3 size: 13 residues. V was shortened by 0 bases and J by 6 bases, with 7 bases between the two germline ends. The sample was blood. The clonotype originates from a female donor with papillary thyroid cancer or a benign thyroid nodule (not recorded which). Some clones in this sample may be carry-over from other donors' samples. The chain carries TRBV12-3 or TRBV12-4 and TRBJ2-3, with D hard to call. The CDR3 protein is CASSLAELDTQYF. The DNA for the CDR3 is TGTGCCAGCAGTTTAGCGGAGTTGGATACGCAGTATTTT.